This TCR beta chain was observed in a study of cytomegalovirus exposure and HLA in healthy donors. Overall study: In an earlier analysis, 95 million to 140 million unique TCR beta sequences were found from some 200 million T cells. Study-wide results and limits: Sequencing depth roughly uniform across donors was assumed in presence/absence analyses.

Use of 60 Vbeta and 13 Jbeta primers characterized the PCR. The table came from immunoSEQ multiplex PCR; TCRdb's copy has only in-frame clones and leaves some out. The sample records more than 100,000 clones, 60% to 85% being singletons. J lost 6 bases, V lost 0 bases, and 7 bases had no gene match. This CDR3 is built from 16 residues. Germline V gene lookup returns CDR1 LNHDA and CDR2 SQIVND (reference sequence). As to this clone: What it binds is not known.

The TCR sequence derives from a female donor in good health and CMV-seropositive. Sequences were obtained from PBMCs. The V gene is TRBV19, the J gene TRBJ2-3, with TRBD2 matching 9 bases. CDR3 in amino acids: CASSIEGGRARDTQYF. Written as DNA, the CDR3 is TGTGCCAGTAGTATAGAGGGCGGGAGGGCCCGGGATACGCAGTATTTT. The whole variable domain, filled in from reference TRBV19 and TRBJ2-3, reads DGGITQSPKYLFRKEGQNVTLSCEQNLNHDAMYWYRQDPGQGLRLIYYSQIVNDFQKGDIAEGYSVSREKKESFPLTVTSAQKNPTAFYLCASSIEGGRARDTQYFGPGTRLTVL.